Listed here is a single TCR beta chain. Germline assignment: CDR1 SGHTA and CDR2 FQGNSA. The V end lost 3 bases, the J end lost 7 bases, and 19 bases lay between the germline ends. The CDR3 has 16 residues. This record belongs to a study of T-cell reconstitution after alpha-beta-depleted transplantation in children. TCRbeta library construction was performed incorporating unique molecular identifiers. In TCRdb, the PCR reads were re-called with MiXCR into one record per CDR3 protein. The sample carries over 300,000 distinct CDR3 sequences, approximately 10% recorded once. The receptor comes from a human donor who donated a stem cell graft to a child with acute lymphoblastic leukemia. The sample was PBMCs from the stem cell graft donor, taken from the stem cell graft. The rearrangement links TRBV7-2 to TRBJ2-1, with D uncertain. Written as DNA, the CDR3 is TGTGCCAGCAGCTTGATTCCCCAGACTCCCAAGAATGAGCAGTTCTTC. It codes for CASSLIPQTPKNEQFF.